Described below is a single T cell receptor beta chain sequence and its context. Its antigen is unknown. The sample is drawn from a study of shared clonotypes between healthy human individuals. Study-wide points: Clonotypes that were shared across a handful of donors made up around 5% of naive CD4 clonotypes.

Sequenced by immunoSEQ multiplex PCR; TCRdb stores in-frame clones only, minus some. Here the sample spans roughly 500,000 clones, about 96% being singletons. The donor population consisted of healthy HIV-negative adults with no recent acute infections or vaccinations. The CDR3 runs 14 residues. Deletions cut 1 base from V and 2 bases from J, with 9 bases between. Germline CDR1 PRHDT, CDR2 FYEKMQ (reference sequence). This receptor was identified in a woman aged 30 to 39 in good health. Sequencing was done on a sample of naive CD4+ T cells sorted from blood. Subset denoted: CD45RA+ positively selected. The rearrangement uses TRBV13 and TRBJ2-7; TRBD2 is a possible D gene (5 bases). DNA for the CDR3: TGTGCCAGCAGCTTAGACGGGATCCCCTACGAGCAGTACTTC. Translation gives CASSLDGIPYEQYF.